This TCR beta chain emerged from a study of beta chain features in type 1 diabetes. Study summary: Healthy donors and patients showed comparable age, gender and cell yields. Sorted cells from all samples, numbering 107,917,701, were examined. Broader study findings: Type 1 diabetes patients had VDJ junctions that carried fewer insertions and more deletions. Type 1 diabetes patients had TCRB CDR3s that were shorter (moderately but significantly so) in all four CD4+ subsets.

Germline CDR1 WSHSY, CDR2 SAAADI. The V end lost 8 bases, the J end lost 0 bases, and 13 bases lay between the germline ends. This CDR3 is built from 14 residues. Sequenced material consisted of expressed TCRB transcripts (all of the isolated RNA was reverse transcribed). The assay was immunoSEQ multiplex PCR, and TCRdb's table has in-frame clones only and misses some. The sample records 150,000 or so clones, roughly 60% being singletons. In the case of this clone: Its antigen remains unknown.

Sorted populations were all over 95% pure. The sequence came from a man in his thirties or forties with type 1 diabetes. The chain combines TRBV10-2 with TRBJ2-5; D gene uncertain. The sequenced sample was naive CD4+ T cells from blood. Here the CDR3 reads CASGYGLDQETQYF. CDR3 sequence (DNA): TGCGCCAGCGGTTACGGGCTAGACCAAGAGACCCAGTACTTC.